This TCR beta chain comes out of a study of patients and donors after allogeneic stem cell transplantation. Using its own MiXCR run on the RT-PCR reads, TCRdb lists one record per CDR3 protein. The table shows around 170,000 distinct CDR3 sequences, with roughly 22% occurring only once. This TCR derives from a human donor who was either an allogeneic HSCT recipient or a stem cell or donor lymphocyte infusion donor (not recorded which). It is not recorded whose cells these are; they may come from a transplant donor. The material sequenced was blood, either unsorted or a sorted T cell fraction (not recorded which).

The CDR3, as DNA: TGTGCCAGCAGCCCAGGACTAGATACGCAGTATTTT. Translating gives CASSPGLDTQYF. The chain uses TRBV7-9 and TRBJ2-3; maybe TRBD2 (5 bases). V dropped 5 bases and J dropped 5 bases, with 8 bases sitting between them. The CDR3 has 12 residues. CDR1 is SEHNR, CDR2 FQNEAQ, per germline (reference sequence).